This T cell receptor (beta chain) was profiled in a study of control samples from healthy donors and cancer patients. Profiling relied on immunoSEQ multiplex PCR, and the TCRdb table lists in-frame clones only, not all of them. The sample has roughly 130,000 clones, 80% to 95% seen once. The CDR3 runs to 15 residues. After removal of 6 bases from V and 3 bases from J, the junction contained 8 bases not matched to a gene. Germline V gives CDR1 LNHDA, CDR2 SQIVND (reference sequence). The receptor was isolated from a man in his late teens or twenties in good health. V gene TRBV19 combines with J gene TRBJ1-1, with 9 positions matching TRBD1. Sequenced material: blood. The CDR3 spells CASSERTGAYTEAFF. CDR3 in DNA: TGTGCCAGTAGCGAACGGACAGGGGCGTACACTGAAGCTTTCTTT.